This T cell receptor beta chain derives from a study of T cells after yellow fever vaccination. This CDR3 is 15 amino acids long. The V and J ends lost 10 bases and 0 bases, in that order; junction bases with no gene match: 7. The germline CDR1 and CDR2 sequences are MDHEN and SYDVKM. MiXCR, applied by TCRdb to the 5' RACE reads, yields one record per CDR3 protein. The sample carries about 580,000 distinct CDR3 sequences, roughly a sixth recorded once. This clonotype was counted ten times or more. This receptor was taken from a man aged 18 to 29 who received the YFV17D yellow fever vaccine. The rearrangement links TRBV28 to TRBJ2-2; the match to TRBD1 covers 8 bases. The sequencing here drew on PBMCs, taken 5 days after the first yellow fever vaccination. CDR3 sequence (DNA): TGTGCCACCCCAGGACAGGGAGCGAACACCGGGGAGCTGTTTTTT. Amino acids: CATPGQGANTGELFF.